Listed here are 4 T cell receptor beta chains from one sample, sequenced in a study of T cell responses to AZD1222 COVID-19 vaccine. Method: immunoSEQ multiplex PCR; TCRdb's copy keeps in-frame clones and lacks some. The sample holds 150,000 to 200,000 clones; 90% to 95% are singletons and the top ten take roughly 5.6%. The sequencing here drew on peripheral blood, taken 28 days after the second AZD1222 dose. All receptors derive from an adult who received the AZD1222 COVID-19 vaccine.

This chain uses TRBV6-1 with TRBJ1-2; D is unresolved. The V gene's germline CDR1 is MNHNS and CDR2 SASEGT. The length of the CDR3 is 13 residues. Trimming took off 0 bases at V and 6 bases at J, with 8 bases between the two ends. The CDR3 sequence: CASSEAQGHGYTF. As DNA, the CDR3 is TGTGCCAGCAGTGAAGCCCAAGGGCATGGCTACACCTTC.

The chain combines TRBV7-2 with TRBJ1-2, with TRBD1 matching 9 bases. This CDR3 has 17 residues. Losses at the gene ends were 4 bases for V and 6 bases for J; bases not matched to a gene: 15. Germline V CDR1 and CDR2: SGHTA, FQGNSA. The CDR3: CASSSHRGQGRLDGYTF. In DNA form, the CDR3 reads TGTGCCAGCAGCTCACACAGGGGACAGGGAAGGCTTGATGGCTACACCTTC. Using reference TRBV7-2 and TRBJ1-2 for the parts outside the CDR3, the full variable domain is GAGVSQSPSNKVTEKGKDVELRCDPISGHTALYWYRQSLGQGLEFLIYFQGNSAPDKSGLPSDRFSAERTGGSVSTLTIQRTQQEDSAVYLCASSSHRGQGRLDGYTFGSGTRLTVV.

V and J are TRBV25-1 and TRBJ2-2; no firm D call. Germline CDR1 reads MGHDK; CDR2 reads SYGVNS. The CDR3 totals 13 residues. With 2 bases removed from V and 3 bases from J, the gap between germline ends came to 4 bases. Here the CDR3 DNA reads TGTGCCAGCAGTGAAGGAGACACCGGGGAGCTGTTTTTT. Its protein product is CASSEGDTGELFF.

This chain links TRBV27 with TRBJ2-7; TRBD2 agrees at 12 bases. J gave up 7 bases and V 5 bases, and 9 bases lay outside the gene matches. Germline CDR1 MNHEY, CDR2 SMNVEV (reference sequence). CDR3 size: 15 residues. The CDR3 region is CASSTSPGLAGEQYF. CDR3 DNA: TGTGCCAGCAGTACGTCCCCGGGACTAGCGGGTGAGCAGTACTTC.